This is a list of T cell receptor beta chains from one sample in a study of T cell clonotyping in hematopoietic cell transplantation. Only in-frame clones appear in the TCRdb table, and some are missing; sequencing was by immunoSEQ multiplex PCR. The sample includes fewer than 70,000 clones, around 94% of them seen just once. The sample consisted of peripheral blood mononuclear cells. The origin of the receptors is a man aged 45-60 years in good health. Some clones in this sample may be carry-over from other donors' samples. CDR3s include the opening cysteine and the closing phenylalanine or tryptophan. Each record gives: D gene, J gene, V gene, clone size, CDR3 DNA, CDR3 protein. The D gene is left open where the match is weak. The size field is filled for only some rows; it gives once, few, many or a size class.

d_call: .; j_call: TRBJ2-2; v_call: TRBV7-9; clone_size: .; cdr3_nt: TGTGCCAGCAGCTTAAACAGCCTCAACACCGGGGAGCTGTTTTTT; cdr3_aa: CASSLNSLNTGELFF
d_call: .; j_call: TRBJ2-7; v_call: TRBV28; clone_size: .; cdr3_nt: TGTGCCAGCAGTTTGGTTCGGGGGCAGGGTGACAACGAGCAGTACTTC; cdr3_aa: CASSLVRGQGDNEQYF
d_call: TRBD1; j_call: TRBJ1-2; v_call: TRBV6-6; clone_size: .; cdr3_nt: TGTGCCAGCACCCCGGTCGGGGGACAGGGAATCTATGGCTACACCTTC; cdr3_aa: CASTPVGGQGIYGYTF
d_call: TRBD1; j_call: TRBJ2-2; v_call: TRBV29-1; clone_size: .; cdr3_nt: TGCAGCGCCGTAGGAGACAGGGCGCCCGGGGAGCTGTTTTTT; cdr3_aa: CSAVGDRAPGELFF
d_call: .; j_call: TRBJ1-3; v_call: TRBV11-2; clone_size: once; cdr3_nt: TGTGCCAGCACCTATAGTACAAGGGCCGGAAACACCATATATTTT; cdr3_aa: CASTYSTRAGNTIYF
d_call: TRBD2; j_call: TRBJ2-2; v_call: TRBV5-1; clone_size: .; cdr3_nt: TGCGCCAGCAGCTTGGCGGGGGGGGCGAACACCGGGGAGCTGTTTTTT; cdr3_aa: CASSLAGGANTGELFF
d_call: .; j_call: TRBJ1-1; v_call: TRBV5-8; clone_size: .; cdr3_nt: TGTGCCAGCAGCTGGGGAGTCGGGGGCAACACTGAAGCTTTCTTT; cdr3_aa: CASSWGVGGNTEAFF
d_call: .; j_call: TRBJ1-2; v_call: TRBV6-5; clone_size: .; cdr3_nt: TGTGCCAGCAGGAAACCCCCGGGGAGCGGCTACACCTTC; cdr3_aa: CASRKPPGSGYTF
d_call: .; j_call: TRBJ1-5; v_call: TRBV28; clone_size: .; cdr3_nt: TGTGCCAGCAGACGCAATAGCAATCAGCCCCAGCATTTT; cdr3_aa: CASRRNSNQPQHF
d_call: TRBD1; j_call: TRBJ2-2; v_call: TRBV7-2; clone_size: .; cdr3_nt: TGTGCCAGCAGCCGATCAACAGGGGGTCGGACCGGGGAGCTGTTTTTT; cdr3_aa: CASSRSTGGRTGELFF
d_call: .; j_call: TRBJ1-1; v_call: TRBV19; clone_size: .; cdr3_nt: TGTGCCAGTAGTATAAATTTGAACACTGAAGCTTTCTTT; cdr3_aa: CASSINLNTEAFF